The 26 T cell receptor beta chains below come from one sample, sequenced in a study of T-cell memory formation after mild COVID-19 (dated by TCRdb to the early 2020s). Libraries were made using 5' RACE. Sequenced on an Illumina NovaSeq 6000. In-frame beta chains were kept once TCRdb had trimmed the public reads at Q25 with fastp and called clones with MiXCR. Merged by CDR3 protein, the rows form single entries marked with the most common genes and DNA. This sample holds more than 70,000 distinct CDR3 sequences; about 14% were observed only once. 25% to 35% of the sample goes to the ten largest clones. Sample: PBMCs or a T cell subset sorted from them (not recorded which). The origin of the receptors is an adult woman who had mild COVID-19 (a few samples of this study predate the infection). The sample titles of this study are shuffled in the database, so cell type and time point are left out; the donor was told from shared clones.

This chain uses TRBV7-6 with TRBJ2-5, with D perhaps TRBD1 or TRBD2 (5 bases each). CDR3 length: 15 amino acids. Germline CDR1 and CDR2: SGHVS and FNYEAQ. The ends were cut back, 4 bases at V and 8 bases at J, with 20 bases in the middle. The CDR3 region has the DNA TGTGCCAGCAGCTCAATCGGACAAGACGGGGAAACCCAGTACTTC. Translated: CASSSIGQDGETQYF.

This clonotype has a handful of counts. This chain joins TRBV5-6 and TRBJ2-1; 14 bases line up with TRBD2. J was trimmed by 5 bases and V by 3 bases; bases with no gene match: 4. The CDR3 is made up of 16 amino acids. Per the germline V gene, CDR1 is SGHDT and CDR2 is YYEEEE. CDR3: CASSSPGLAGDNEQFF. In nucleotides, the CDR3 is TGTGCCAGCAGCTCCCCGGGACTAGCGGGAGACAATGAGCAGTTCTTC.

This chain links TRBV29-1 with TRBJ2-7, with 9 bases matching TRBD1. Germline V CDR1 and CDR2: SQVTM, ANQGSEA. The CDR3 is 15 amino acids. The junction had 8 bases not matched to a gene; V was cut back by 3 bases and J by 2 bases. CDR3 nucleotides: TGCAGCGTTGAGGCAACCGGGACAGGGACCTACGAGCAGTACTTC. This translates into CSVEATGTGTYEQYF.

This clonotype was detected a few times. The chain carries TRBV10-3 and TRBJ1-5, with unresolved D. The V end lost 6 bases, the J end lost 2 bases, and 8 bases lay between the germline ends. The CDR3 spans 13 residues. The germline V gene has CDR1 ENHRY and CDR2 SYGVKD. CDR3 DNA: TGTGCCATCAGGAGTGAGGGCAATCAGCCCCAGCATTTT. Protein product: CAIRSEGNQPQHF.

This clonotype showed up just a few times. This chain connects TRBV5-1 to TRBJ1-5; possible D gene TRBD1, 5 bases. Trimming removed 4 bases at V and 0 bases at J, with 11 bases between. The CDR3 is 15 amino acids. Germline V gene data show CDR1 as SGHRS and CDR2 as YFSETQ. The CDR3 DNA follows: TGCGCCAGCAGCCCCGGGACCGATAGCAATCAGCCCCAGCATTTT. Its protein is CASSPGTDSNQPQHF.

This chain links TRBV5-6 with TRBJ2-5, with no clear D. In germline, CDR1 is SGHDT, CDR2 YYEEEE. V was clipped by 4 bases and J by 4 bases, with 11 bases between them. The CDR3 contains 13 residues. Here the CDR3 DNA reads TGTGCCAGCAGCATGATAAGTCGAGAGACCCAGTACTTC. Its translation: CASSMISRETQYF.

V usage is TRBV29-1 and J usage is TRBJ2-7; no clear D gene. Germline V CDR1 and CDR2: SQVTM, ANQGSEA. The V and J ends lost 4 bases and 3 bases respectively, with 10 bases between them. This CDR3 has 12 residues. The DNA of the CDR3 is TGCAGCGTTGCGGACGGAAACTACGAGCAGTACTTC. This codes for CSVADGNYEQYF.

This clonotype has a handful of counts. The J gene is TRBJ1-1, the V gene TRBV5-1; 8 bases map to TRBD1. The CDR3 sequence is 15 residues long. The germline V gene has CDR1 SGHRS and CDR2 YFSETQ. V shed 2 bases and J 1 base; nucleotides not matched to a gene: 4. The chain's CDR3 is CASSLRQGSNTEAFF. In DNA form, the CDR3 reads TGCGCCAGCAGCTTAAGACAGGGGTCGAACACTGAAGCTTTCTTT.

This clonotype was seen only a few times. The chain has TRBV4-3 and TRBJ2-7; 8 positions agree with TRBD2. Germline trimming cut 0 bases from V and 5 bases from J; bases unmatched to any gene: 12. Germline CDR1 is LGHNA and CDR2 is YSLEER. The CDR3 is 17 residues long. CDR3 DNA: TGCGCCAGCAGCCAAGATATGGCTAGCGGGTTTTCTCACGAGCAGTACTTC. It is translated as CASSQDMASGFSHEQYF.

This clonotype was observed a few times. DNA for the CDR3: TGTGCCAGCAGCGTCTTTCTGGGGGGCTTTTACGAGCAGTACTTC. This encodes CASSVFLGGFYEQYF. The J gene is TRBJ2-7, the V gene TRBV7-2; D may correspond to TRBD1 or TRBD2 (6 bases each). This CDR3 contains 15 residues. Germline assignment: CDR1 SGHTA and CDR2 FQGNSA. V gave up 5 bases and J gave up 4 bases, with 18 bases separating them.

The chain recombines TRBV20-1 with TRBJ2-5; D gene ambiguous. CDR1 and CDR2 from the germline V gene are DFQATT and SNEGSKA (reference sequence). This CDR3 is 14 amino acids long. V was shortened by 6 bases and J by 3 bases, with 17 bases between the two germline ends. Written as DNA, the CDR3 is TGCAGTGCGAGGACGTCGGGTGGGGAAGAGACCCAGTACTTC. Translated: CSARTSGGEETQYF.

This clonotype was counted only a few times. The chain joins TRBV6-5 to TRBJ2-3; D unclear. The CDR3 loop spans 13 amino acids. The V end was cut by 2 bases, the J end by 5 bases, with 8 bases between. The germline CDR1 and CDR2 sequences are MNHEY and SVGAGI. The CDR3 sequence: CASSYRVRDTQYF. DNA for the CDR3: TGTGCCAGCAGTTACAGGGTGAGAGATACGCAGTATTTT.

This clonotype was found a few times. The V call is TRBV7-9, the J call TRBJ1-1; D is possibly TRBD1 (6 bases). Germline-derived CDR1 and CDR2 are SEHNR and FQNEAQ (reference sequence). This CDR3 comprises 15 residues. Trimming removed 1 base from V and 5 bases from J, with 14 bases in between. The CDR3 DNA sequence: TGTGCCAGCAGCTTAGTGCGGGGGCCAGGGACTGAAGCTTTCTTT. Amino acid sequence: CASSLVRGPGTEAFF.

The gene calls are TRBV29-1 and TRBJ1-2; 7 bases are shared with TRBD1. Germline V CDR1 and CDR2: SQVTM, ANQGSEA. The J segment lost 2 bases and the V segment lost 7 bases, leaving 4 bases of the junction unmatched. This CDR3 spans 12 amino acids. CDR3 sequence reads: CSALGQNYGYTF. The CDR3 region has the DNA TGCAGCGCCCTGGGACAGAACTATGGCTACACCTTC.

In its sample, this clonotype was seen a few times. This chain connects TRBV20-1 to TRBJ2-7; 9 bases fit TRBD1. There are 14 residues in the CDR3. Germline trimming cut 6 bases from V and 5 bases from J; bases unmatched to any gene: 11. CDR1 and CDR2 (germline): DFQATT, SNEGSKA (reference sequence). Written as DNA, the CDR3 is TGCAGTGCGACGCCGGGACAGGGTTTCAACGAGCAGTACTTC. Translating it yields CSATPGQGFNEQYF.

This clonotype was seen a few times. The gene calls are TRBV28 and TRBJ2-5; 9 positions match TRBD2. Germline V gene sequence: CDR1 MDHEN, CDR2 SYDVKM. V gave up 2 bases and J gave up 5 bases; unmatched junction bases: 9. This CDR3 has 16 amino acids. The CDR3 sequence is CASSLISAGGRETQYF. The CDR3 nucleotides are TGTGCCAGCAGTTTAATTTCGGCGGGAGGGCGGGAGACCCAGTACTTC.

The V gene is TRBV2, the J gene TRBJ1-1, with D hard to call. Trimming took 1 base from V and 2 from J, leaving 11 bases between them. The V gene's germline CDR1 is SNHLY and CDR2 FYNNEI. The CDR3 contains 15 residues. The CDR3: CASSEEAGLNTEAFF. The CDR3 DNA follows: TGTGCCAGCAGTGAAGAGGCAGGATTAAACACTGAAGCTTTCTTT.

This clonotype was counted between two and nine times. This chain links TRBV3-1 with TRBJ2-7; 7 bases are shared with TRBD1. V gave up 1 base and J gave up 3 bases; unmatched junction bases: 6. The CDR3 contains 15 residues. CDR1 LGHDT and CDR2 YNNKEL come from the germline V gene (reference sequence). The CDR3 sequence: CASSQGAGGNYEQYF. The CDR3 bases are TGTGCCAGCAGCCAAGGGGCAGGGGGTAACTACGAGCAGTACTTC.

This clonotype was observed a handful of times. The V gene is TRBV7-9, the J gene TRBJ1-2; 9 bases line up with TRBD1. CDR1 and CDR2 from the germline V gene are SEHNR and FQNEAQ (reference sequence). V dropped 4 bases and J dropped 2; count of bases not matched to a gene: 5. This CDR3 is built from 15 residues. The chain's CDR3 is CASSSSTGGNYGYTF. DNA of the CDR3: TGTGCCAGCAGCTCAAGCACAGGGGGCAACTATGGCTACACCTTC.

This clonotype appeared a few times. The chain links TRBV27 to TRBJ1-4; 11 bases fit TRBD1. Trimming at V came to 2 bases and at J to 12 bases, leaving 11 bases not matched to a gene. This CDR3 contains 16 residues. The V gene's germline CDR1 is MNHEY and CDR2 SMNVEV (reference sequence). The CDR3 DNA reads TGTGCCAGCAGTTTAGCCGGGACAGGGGGTAGTGGAGAACTGTTTTTT. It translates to CASSLAGTGGSGELFF.

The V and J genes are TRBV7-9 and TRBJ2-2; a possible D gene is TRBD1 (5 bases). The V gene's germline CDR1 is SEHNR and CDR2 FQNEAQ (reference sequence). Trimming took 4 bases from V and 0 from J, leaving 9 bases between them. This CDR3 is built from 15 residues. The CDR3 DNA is TGTGCCAGCAGCTCGACAGCTCCGAACACCGGGGAGCTGTTTTTT. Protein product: CASSSTAPNTGELFF.

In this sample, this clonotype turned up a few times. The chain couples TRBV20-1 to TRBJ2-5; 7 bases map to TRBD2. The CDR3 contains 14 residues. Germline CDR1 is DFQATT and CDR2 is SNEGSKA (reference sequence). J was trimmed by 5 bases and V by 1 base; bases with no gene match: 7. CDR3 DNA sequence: TGCAGTGCTAGAGGGACTAGTAGAAAGGAGACCCAGTACTTC. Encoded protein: CSARGTSRKETQYF.

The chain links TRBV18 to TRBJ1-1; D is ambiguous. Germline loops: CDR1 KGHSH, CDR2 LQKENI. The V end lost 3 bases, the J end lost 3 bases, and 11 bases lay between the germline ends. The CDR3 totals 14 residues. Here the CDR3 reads CASSPRARDTEAFF. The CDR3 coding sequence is TGTGCCAGCTCACCCAGAGCCCGAGACACTGAAGCTTTCTTT.

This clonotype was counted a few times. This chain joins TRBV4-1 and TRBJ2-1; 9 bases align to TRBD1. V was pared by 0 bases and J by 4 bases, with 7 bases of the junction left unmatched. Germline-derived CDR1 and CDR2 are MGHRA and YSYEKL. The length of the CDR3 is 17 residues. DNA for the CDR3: TGCGCCAGCAGCCAAGACCCGGGACAGGGCACTTACAATGAGCAGTTCTTC. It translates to CASSQDPGQGTYNEQFF.

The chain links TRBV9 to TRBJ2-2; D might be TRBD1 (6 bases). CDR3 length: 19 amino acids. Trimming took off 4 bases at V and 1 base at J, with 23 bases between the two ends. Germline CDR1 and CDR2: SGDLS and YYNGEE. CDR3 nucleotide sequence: TGTGCCAGCAGCCACCCCTCCTACAGGGCCCAGGTGAACACCGGGGAGCTGTTTTTT. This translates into CASSHPSYRAQVNTGELFF.

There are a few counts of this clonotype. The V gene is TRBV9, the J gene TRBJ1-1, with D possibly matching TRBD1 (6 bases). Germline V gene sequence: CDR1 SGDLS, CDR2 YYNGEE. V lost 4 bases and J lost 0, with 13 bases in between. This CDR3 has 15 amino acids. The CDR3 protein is CASSLAGQMNTEAFF. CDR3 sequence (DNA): TGTGCCAGCAGCCTAGCTGGACAGATGAACACTGAAGCTTTCTTT. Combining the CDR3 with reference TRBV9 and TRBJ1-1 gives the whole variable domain DSGVTQTPKHLITATGQRVTLRCSPRSGDLSVYWYQQSLDQGLQFLIQYYNGEERAKGNILERFSAQQFPDLHSELNLSSLELGDSALYFCASSLAGQMNTEAFFGQGTRLTVV.